These 30 T cell receptor beta chains originate from one sample sequenced in a study of tumor-infiltrating lymphocytes in primary liver carcinoma. TCR beta cDNA was prepared out of approximately 470 ng total RNA by means of a constant-region primer. Three nested multiplex PCR rounds of slightly modified ARM-PCR generated TCR beta libraries. Amplification in the first two PCR rounds was performed using TRBV1-TRBV30 forward primers and a C-beta reverse primer for approximately 10 cycles each. TCRdb independently ran MiXCR on the multiplex PCR reads; one entry per CDR3 protein. Of about 120,000 distinct CDR3 sequences listed, less than 80% were seen once; the top ten hold approximately 9.7%. Joint extraction of RNA and DNA used 20-30 mg of bulk tissue that was unsorted. Sequencing was carried out using liver tumor tissue from sampling region 1. The subset is: tumor region T1, superior pole. The source of these receptors is a woman aged 55-70 years with primary liver carcinoma and hepatitis B virus infection.

The gene calls are TRBV9 and TRBJ2-1; TRBD2 is a possible D gene (5 bases). The CDR3 is 14 residues long. Germline V gives CDR1 SGDLS, CDR2 YYNGEE. Trimming took off 0 bases at V and 7 bases at J, with 11 bases between the two ends. The CDR3 spells CASSVGLLGNEQFF. The CDR3 bases are TGTGCCAGCAGCGTAGGATTACTAGGAAATGAGCAGTTCTTC.

Regarding this clonotype: Lacking the conserved final phenylalanine or tryptophan, this CDR3 likely reflects a read error. The gene calls are TRBV5-1 and TRBJ1-4, with D unclear. This CDR3 has 13 residues. From germline, CDR1 is SGHRS and CDR2 YFSETQ. CDR3 residues: CASSPGANEILFL. CDR3 in DNA: TGCGCCAGCAGCCCGGGAGCGAATGAAATACTGTTTTTA.

By share, this clonotype ranks as medium-sized (0.01 to 0.1%). The J gene is TRBJ1-6, the V gene TRBV11-2, with D perhaps matching TRBD1 (5 bases). The CDR3 consists of 16 residues. Trimming took off 1 base at V and 7 bases at J, with 14 bases between the two ends. Germline-derived CDR1 and CDR2 are SGHAT and FQNNGV. CDR3 in amino acids: CASSLVRGTKNSPLHF. The CDR3 nucleotides read TGTGCCAGCAGCTTAGTTCGCGGGACTAAAAATTCACCCCTCCACTTT.

With regard to this clonotype: Just one base apart from a much larger clone, this may be a read error. The chain is built from TRBV29-1 and TRBJ2-1; D call uncertain. Germline V lookup: CDR1 SQVTM, CDR2 ANQGSEA. This CDR3 spans 12 amino acids. V was pared by 4 bases and J by 7 bases, with 11 bases between. The CDR3 DNA sequence: TGCAGCGTTGTGATGCGGTCAAATGAGCAGTTCTTC. It encodes CSVVMRSNEQFF.

On this clonotype: It may be a read error: a sequence one base away is much more abundant. CDR3 sequence: CASSPGLAGAKTGELFF. The CDR3 DNA sequence: TGTGCCAGCAGCCCGGGACTAGCGGGAGCCAAAACCGGGGAGCTGTTTTTT. This chain links TRBV6-6 with TRBJ2-2, with 14 bases matching TRBD2. V dropped 6 bases and J dropped 5; count of bases not matched to a gene: 8. The CDR3 is 17 amino acids. Germline V CDR1 and CDR2: MNHNY, SVGAGI (reference sequence).

J is TRBJ2-7 and V is TRBV10-3; TRBD2 aligns across 9 bases. J was trimmed by 4 bases and V by 8 bases; bases with no gene match: 6. The CDR3 contains 13 residues. Looked up from germline, CDR1 is ENHRY and CDR2 is SYGVKD. The CDR3 protein is CAIVREGRYEQYF. The CDR3 coding sequence is TGTGCCATCGTGCGGGAGGGCCGGTACGAGCAGTACTTC.

As regards this clonotype: A much bigger clone sits one base away, suggesting this may be a read error. J is TRBJ1-1 and V is TRBV12-3 or TRBV12-4, with D hard to call. There are 13 residues in the CDR3. V lost 7 bases and J lost 5, with 14 bases in between. The CDR3 DNA sequence: TGTGCCAGCATCATAATTGCGGGGACTGAAGCTTTCTTT. Translating it yields CASIIIAGTEAFF.

Turning to this clonotype: This clone may be a read error of a much larger clone one base away. This chain uses TRBV4-1 with TRBJ2-7, with TRBD1 identical over 10 bases. This CDR3 is built from 17 residues. The junction had 17 bases not matched to a gene; V was cut back by 7 bases and J by 5 bases. The germline gives CDR1 MGHRA, CDR2 YSYEKL. The CDR3 region has the DNA TGCGCCAGCAACAAAAGGGGGGAGGGACAGGGGTCCAACGAGCAGTACTTC. It encodes CASNKRGEGQGSNEQYF.

This chain uses TRBV11-3 with TRBJ2-7; D is possibly TRBD2 (7 bases). CDR3 length: 14 residues. V lost 2 bases, J lost 10 bases, and 18 bases lay in between. Germline lookup yields CDR1 SGHNT and CDR2 YENEEA. The CDR3 coding sequence is TGTGCCAGCAGCTTAACGGGGGGCCGCTACGGACAGTACTTC. Protein product: CASSLTGGRYGQYF.

In the case of this clonotype: Because it lacks the conserved phenylalanine or tryptophan at the end, this CDR3 is likely a read error. The DNA is omitted, as the CDR3 cannot be located on it reliably, and the CDR3 follows TCRdb's listing. V usage is TRBV11-3 and J usage is TRBJ2-3. A total of 14 residues make up the CDR3, ends included. Germline V gene data show CDR1 as SGHNT and CDR2 as YENEEA. CDR3: CASSLRQRAGESHV.

Comment on this clonotype: The junction shows a germline mismatch at one end, possibly a read error. The rearrangement joins TRBV29-1 to TRBJ2-7; TRBD1 matches 10 bases. CDR3 length: 13 amino acids. CDR1 SQVTM and CDR2 ANQGSEA come from the germline V gene. CDR3 sequence: CNVAKDRGFEQYF. For the CDR3, the DNA is TGCAACGTTGCTAAGGACAGGGGGTTCGAGCAGTACTTC.

This clonotype was counted only a few times. The DNA of the CDR3 is TGTGCCAGCAGTGAATTCCGCGGGACGTCGAACACTGAAGCTTTCTTT. Residues: CASSEFRGTSNTEAFF. The genes are TRBV2 and TRBJ1-1, with a weak D call TRBD1 (5 bases). Germline assignment: CDR1 SNHLY and CDR2 FYNNEI. Trimming stripped 2 bases from V and 1 base from J, with 14 bases between. The CDR3 is 16 amino acids. The whole variable domain, remainder taken from reference TRBV2 and TRBJ1-1, is EPEVTQTPSHQVTQMGQEVILRCVPISNHLYFYWYRQILGQKVEFLVSFYNNEISEKSEIFDDQFSVERPDGSNFTLKIRSTKLEDSAMYFCASSEFRGTSNTEAFFGQGTRLTVV.

The sample holds one count of this clonotype. Germline and junction disagree at one end, which may indicate a read error. This sequence joins TRBV11-2 and TRBJ2-7, with D tentatively TRBD1 or TRBD2 (5 bases each). Germline lookup yields CDR1 SGHAT and CDR2 FQNNGV. The CDR3 extends over 17 amino acids. CDR3 sequence: CASSKGRERGITYKQYF. In DNA, the CDR3 is TGTGCCAGCAGTAAAGGCCGTGAGAGGGGCATAACCTACAAGCAGTACTTC. The variable domain in full, completed from reference TRBV11-2 and TRBJ2-7, reads EAGVAQSPRYKIIEKRQSVAFWCNPISGHATLYWYQQILGQGPKLLIQFQNNGVVDDSQLPKDRFSAERLKGVDSTLKIQPAKLEDSAVYLCASSKGRERGITYKQYFGPGTRLTVT.

Note on this clonotype: Being one base from a much bigger clone, this may be a read error. Written as DNA, the CDR3 is TGTGCCAGCAGTTATATGGGGGGAGGTACAGATACGCAGTATTTT. The encoded protein is CASSYMGGGTDTQYF. This chain joins TRBV6-2 or TRBV6-3 and TRBJ2-3; TRBD2 might be the D (6 bases). This CDR3 region has 15 residues. From germline, CDR1 is MNHEY and CDR2 SVGEGT. Trimming pared 3 bases from V and 3 bases from J, leaving 13 bases between.

This clonotype was found a few times. This chain uses TRBV5-1 with TRBJ2-3; D is unclear. The V gene's germline CDR1 is SGHRS and CDR2 YFSETQ. CDR3 length: 12 residues. V was cut by 4 bases and J by 3 bases, with 6 bases left in between. CDR3 loop: CASSRPTDTQYF. The CDR3 DNA is TGCGCCAGCAGCCGCCCGACAGATACGCAGTATTTT.

Notes on this clonotype: A junction end diverges from the germline sequence, so it may reflect a read error. The chain uses TRBV12-3 or TRBV12-4 and TRBJ2-7; D unresolved. The CDR3 extends over 14 amino acids. CDR3 residues: CASSSSRPPYEQYF. The CDR3 DNA reads TGTGCCAGCAGTTCGTCCCGGCCCCCCTACGAGCAATACTTC.

This clonotype has just one count. Germline is not matched at one junction end, which may reflect a read error. The chain carries TRBV28 and TRBJ2-5, with TRBD2 identical over 8 bases. Germline CDR1 and CDR2: MDHEN and SYDVKM. This CDR3 spans 14 amino acids. Here the CDR3 reads CDTSGGAKGETQYF. Written as DNA, the CDR3 is TGCGACACCTCCGGGGGGGCCAAGGGAGAGACCCAGTACTTC.

As to this clonotype: A single base separates this from a much larger clone, so it may be a read error. V usage is TRBV12-3 or TRBV12-4 and J usage is TRBJ2-1; D not certain. The CDR3 totals 16 residues. V shed 5 bases and J shed 2 bases, with 16 bases lying between them. The CDR3 region has the DNA TGTGCCAGCAGTGGAGTCCAGGCCACGACCTACAATGAGCAGTTCTTC. This sequence encodes CASSGVQATTYNEQFF.

A remark on this clonotype: A much larger clone sits a single nucleotide away, making a read error possible. CDR3 sequence reads: CASSPQPGQGVSQEHFF. As DNA, the CDR3 is TGTGCCAGCAGTCCACAACCAGGACAGGGAGTGAGTCAGGAGCACTTCTTC. The chain uses TRBV28 and TRBJ2-1; 8 bases are a match to TRBD1. The CDR3 is made up of 17 amino acids. Germline V gene data show CDR1 as MDHEN and CDR2 as SYDVKM. Using reference TRBV28 and TRBJ2-1 for the parts outside the CDR3, the full variable domain is DVKVTQSSRYLVKRTGEKVFLECVQDMDHENMFWYRQDPGLGLRLIYFSYDVKMKEKGDIPEGYSVSREKKERFSLILESASTNQTSMYLCASSPQPGQGVSQEHFFGPGTRLTVL.

For this clonotype: A much larger clone differs from this one at a single base, so this may be a read error. The V gene is TRBV5-1, the J gene TRBJ2-2, with D tentatively TRBD1 or TRBD2 (5 bases each). The germline CDR1 and CDR2 sequences are SGHRS and YFSETQ. This CDR3 contains 17 residues. V was shortened by 3 bases and J by 0 bases, with 15 bases between the two germline ends. The CDR3 is CASSYSGRNSNTGELFF. CDR3 sequence (DNA): TGCGCCAGCAGCTATTCGGGACGGAACTCGAACACCGGGGAGCTGTTTTTT.

Notes on this clonotype: This may stem from a read error, because a much larger clone lies one nucleotide away. The CDR3 DNA sequence: TGCGCCAGCAGGGACAACTCAGCGGGGCTGTTGAACACTGAAGCTTTCTTT. This codes for CASRDNSAGLLNTEAFF. The rearrangement uses TRBV10-1 and TRBJ1-1; possible D gene TRBD1, 5 bases. This CDR3 spans 17 amino acids. Germline V gene data show CDR1 as WNHNN and CDR2 as SYGVQD (reference sequence). The germline V and J ends were trimmed by 6 bases and 0 bases, with 20 bases remaining between them.

As concerns this clonotype: This CDR3 is missing its conserved last phenylalanine or tryptophan, likely due to a read error. The rearrangement links TRBV13 to TRBJ2-7; the match to TRBD1 covers 8 bases. This CDR3 contains 14 residues. CDR1 is PRHDT, CDR2 FYEKMQ, per germline (reference sequence). The CDR3 protein is CASGSLRGPYGQYS. CDR3 nucleotides: TGTGCCAGCGGATCCCTCAGGGGGCCCTACGGGCAGTACTCC.

As concerns this clonotype: This may come from a read error, since a much larger clone is one base off. J is TRBJ1-5 and V is TRBV6-6, with a possible D match to TRBD1 (5 bases). This CDR3 is built from 17 residues. CDR1 MNHNY and CDR2 SVGAGI come from the germline V gene (reference sequence). The CDR3 protein is CASSYSKVAGTGQPQQF. In nucleotides, the CDR3 is TGTGCCAGCAGTTACTCGAAGGTGGCAGGGACCGGTCAGCCCCAGCAGTTT.

To note about this clonotype: The junction shows a germline mismatch at one end, possibly a read error. V gene TRBV10-3 combines with J gene TRBJ2-5, with 8 bases lining up with TRBD2. Germline CDR1 and CDR2: ENHRY and SYGVKD. There are 14 residues in the CDR3. The CDR3 is CAISLSGKCKTEYF. The CDR3 nucleotides are TGTGCCATCAGTCTTAGCGGGAAGTGTAAGACCGAGTACTTC.

With regard to this clonotype: The final CDR3 position lacks the conserved phenylalanine or tryptophan, pointing to a likely read error. CDR3 protein: CANSSGFSYEQYL. CDR3 in DNA: TGCGCCAACAGCTCCGGGTTCTCCTACGAGCAGTACCTC. The chain carries TRBV5-1 and TRBJ2-7; D unclear. This CDR3 contains 13 residues. Per the germline V gene, CDR1 is SGHRS and CDR2 is YFSETQ.

This clonotype was recorded at least ten times. The CDR3 region is CASSVGGAETQYF. The DNA for the CDR3 is TGTGCCAGCAGCGTAGGGGGCGCGGAGACCCAGTACTTC. V is TRBV5-5 and J is TRBJ2-5; 7 nucleotides align to TRBD1. Germline assignment: CDR1 SGHKS and CDR2 YYEKEE (reference sequence). V lost 4 bases and J lost 5; bases outside the gene matches: 5. This CDR3 spans 13 amino acids.

This clonotype counts as medium-sized. The J gene is TRBJ2-1, the V gene TRBV12-3 or TRBV12-4, with 9 bases fitting TRBD1. This CDR3 is 13 amino acids long. J was trimmed by 12 bases and V by 0 bases; bases with no gene match: 3. Here the CDR3 reads CASSLAQDRGQFF. The CDR3 region has the DNA TGTGCCAGCAGTTTAGCCCAGGACAGGGGGCAGTTCTTC.

This clonotype turned up a few times. V is TRBV5-1 and J is TRBJ2-1, with TRBD2 matching 7 bases. This CDR3 has 14 amino acids. In germline, CDR1 is SGHRS, CDR2 YFSETQ. V dropped 0 bases and J dropped 4; count of bases not matched to a gene: 1. The CDR3: CASSLASGYNEQFF. Here the CDR3 DNA reads TGCGCCAGCAGCTTGGCTAGCGGATACAATGAGCAGTTCTTC. Combining the CDR3 with reference TRBV5-1 and TRBJ2-1 gives the whole variable domain KAGVTQTPRYLIKTRGQQVTLSCSPISGHRSVSWYQQTPGQGLQFLFEYFSETQRNKGNFPGRFSGRQFSNSRSEMNVSTLELGDSALYLCASSLASGYNEQFFGPGTRLTVL.

Points on this clonotype: Being one base from a much bigger clone, this may be a read error. The rearrangement uses TRBV12-3 or TRBV12-4 and TRBJ1-4; a weak D match, TRBD1 (6 bases). The CDR3 totals 14 residues. The germline V and J ends were trimmed by 1 base and 7 bases, with 10 bases remaining between them. This CDR3 is CASSLVGAGEKLFF. The CDR3 DNA is TGTGCCAGCAGTTTAGTGGGGGCGGGTGAAAAACTGTTTTTT.

This clonotype was picked up many times. The rearrangement links TRBV12-3 or TRBV12-4 to TRBJ2-7, with 10 positions matching TRBD1. The CDR3 sequence is 15 residues long. Trimming cost V 1 base and J 3 bases; bases outside gene matches: 3. CDR3 loop: CASSLDGTGDYEQYF. CDR3 in DNA: TGTGCCAGCAGTTTAGATGGGACAGGGGACTACGAGCAGTACTTC.